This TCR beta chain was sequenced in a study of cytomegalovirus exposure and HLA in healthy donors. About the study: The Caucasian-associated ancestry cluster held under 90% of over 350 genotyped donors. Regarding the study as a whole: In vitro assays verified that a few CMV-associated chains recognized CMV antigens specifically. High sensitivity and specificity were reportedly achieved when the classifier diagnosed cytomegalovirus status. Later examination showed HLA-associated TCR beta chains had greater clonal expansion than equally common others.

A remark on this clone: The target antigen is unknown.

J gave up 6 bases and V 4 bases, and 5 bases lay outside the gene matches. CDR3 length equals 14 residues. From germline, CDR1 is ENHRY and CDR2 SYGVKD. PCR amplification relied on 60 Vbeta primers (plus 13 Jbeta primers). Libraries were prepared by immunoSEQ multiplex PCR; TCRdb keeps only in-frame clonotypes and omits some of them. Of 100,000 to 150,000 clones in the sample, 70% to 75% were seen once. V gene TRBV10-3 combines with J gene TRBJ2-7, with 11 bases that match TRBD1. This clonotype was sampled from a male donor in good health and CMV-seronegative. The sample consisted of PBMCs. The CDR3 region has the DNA TGTGCCATCAGTGGGACAGGGGGCGCGGGCGAGCAGTACTTC. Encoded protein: CAISGTGGAGEQYF.